These T cell receptor beta chains were read from a single sample in a study of CD8 T cells in ankylosing spondylitis. TCRdb reanalysed the 5' RACE reads using MiXCR and keeps one entry per CDR3 protein. Among fewer than 130,000 distinct CDR3 sequences listed, 24% were seen once. Sample: synovial fluid, either unsorted or a sorted T cell fraction (not recorded which). The origin of the receptors is a male donor with ankylosing spondylitis. CDR3s include the opening cysteine and the closing phenylalanine or tryptophan. A D gene is named only where the DNA matches it firmly. Clone size is stated in some rows and not others, as once, few, many or a class when expanded.

abundance	v_gene	j_gene	d_gene	CDR3aa	CDR3nt
many	TRBV20-1	TRBJ2-1	NA	CSAVGGYGYNEQFF	TGCAGTGCTGTTGGGGGGTATGGCTACAATGAGCAGTTCTTC
NA	TRBV28	TRBJ2-7	NA	CASRVGGGSYEQYF	TGTGCCAGCCGCGTGGGGGGTGGCTCGTACGAGCAGTACTTC
NA	TRBV7-2	TRBJ2-3	TRBD2	CASSLSIRGLAGGVTQYF	TGTGCCAGCAGCCTATCGATTCGTGGACTAGCGGGTGGAGTTACGCAGTATTTT
NA	TRBV12-3/TRBV12-4	TRBJ2-1	NA	CASRVPGNEQFF	TGTGCCAGCAGGGTTCCAGGCAATGAGCAGTTCTTC
few	TRBV27	TRBJ2-1	TRBD1	CASSRDRIDNEQFF	TGTGCCAGCAGCAGGGACAGGATTGACAATGAGCAGTTCTTC
NA	TRBV6-1	TRBJ1-1	NA	CASRADRSATEAFF	TGTGCCAGCAGGGCAGACAGATCTGCCACTGAAGCTTTCTTT
NA	TRBV5-1	TRBJ2-1	NA	CASSAAPPYNEQFF	TGCGCCAGCAGCGCGGCACCCCCATACAATGAGCAGTTCTTC
many	TRBV11-2	TRBJ2-7	TRBD2	CASSFLLGGEQYF	TGTGCCAGCAGCTTCCTTCTGGGGGGGGAGCAGTACTTC
many	TRBV12-3/TRBV12-4	TRBJ1-1	NA	CASSLAPRSYMNTEAFF	TGTGCCAGCAGCCTTGCCCCTCGGTCCTACATGAACACTGAAGCTTTCTTT
NA	TRBV5-1	TRBJ1-1	NA	CASSGRGLNTEAFF	TGCGCCAGCAGCGGCCGGGGGTTGAACACTGAAGCTTTCTTT
many	TRBV14	TRBJ2-1	TRBD2	CASSQDGGSSYNEQFF	TGTGCCAGCAGCCAAGACGGCGGGAGCTCCTACAATGAGCAGTTCTTC
NA	TRBV5-1	TRBJ2-6	NA	CASSETLSGANVLTF	TGCGCCAGCAGCGAGACCTTGAGTGGGGCCAACGTCCTGACTTTC
NA	TRBV12-3/TRBV12-4	TRBJ2-3	NA	CASSFSTDTQYF	TGTGCCAGCAGTTTCAGCACAGATACGCAGTATTTT
NA	TRBV25-1	TRBJ2-5	TRBD2	CASSEGGVAGSQETQYF	TGTGCCAGCAGTGAAGGGGGAGTAGCGGGATCACAAGAGACCCAGTACTTC
few	TRBV19	TRBJ1-1	TRBD1	CASSSPTTGTAEAFF	TGTGCCAGTAGTAGCCCGACCACCGGGACAGCTGAAGCTTTCTTT
NA	TRBV14	TRBJ2-1	NA	CASSPWDSYNEQFF	TGTGCCAGCAGCCCCTGGGACTCTTACAATGAGCAGTTCTTC
NA	TRBV11-2	TRBJ1-6	NA	CASSPQALSSSYNSPLHF	TGTGCCAGCAGCCCCCAGGCCCTGTCGAGCTCCTATAATTCACCCCTCCACTTT
NA	TRBV12-3/TRBV12-4	TRBJ2-1	TRBD1	CASSPGGRGKFF	TGTGCCAGCAGTCCAGGGGGCCGGGGGAAGTTCTTC
NA	TRBV28	TRBJ2-7	NA	CASRVPGNRYEQYF	TGTGCCAGCAGAGTGCCAGGGAATCGCTACGAGCAGTACTTC